Detailed here is one TCR beta chain. Its antigen is unidentified. In germline, CDR1 is KGHSH, CDR2 LQKENI. The CDR3 runs to 14 residues. Trimming took 0 bases from V and 9 from J; bases not matched to a gene: 7. The data were obtained in a study of OX40 agonist ivuxolimab in advanced cancers. Overall study context: Enrolled patients in dose escalation had cancers that were hepatocellular carcinoma, melanoma, renal cell or head and neck cancer. Allowance was made for prior anti-PD-1, anti-PD-L1 or anti-CTLA-4 therapy, and approximately 40% had some. Study-level results: Not determined was the antigen specificity of the expanded peripheral T cells. CD4+ and CD8+ T cells in blood underwent clonal expansion by week 6 at 0.1 to 3.0 mg/kg.

Produced via immunoSEQ multiplex PCR; TCRdb's table is partial and in-frame only. The sample contains nearly 65,000 clones, roughly nine tenths of which appear only once. The sequence derives from an adult with an advanced solid tumor such as melanoma, head and neck, liver or kidney cancer. The sample here was CD4+ or CD8+ T cells sorted from blood, taken in a trial of the OX40 agonist ivuxolimab. V is TRBV18 and J is TRBJ2-5, with 7 positions matching TRBD2. CDR3 bases: TGTGCCAGCTCACCACCTAGCGGGTCTGGGGCCCAGTACTTC. It is translated as CASSPPSGSGAQYF.